The 32 T cell receptor beta chains in this list originate from one sample, sequenced in a study of blood T cell repertoires in COVID-19. Method: immunoSEQ multiplex PCR; TCRdb's copy keeps in-frame clones and lacks some. The sample records about 160,000 clones, less than 85% being singletons. Input material: peripheral blood. The receptors shown here come from a woman aged 40 to 50 with COVID-19, enrolled during active disease.

The chain combines TRBV7-9 with TRBJ2-3; 9 bases are shared with TRBD1. Germline lookup yields CDR1 SEHNR and CDR2 FQNEAQ (reference sequence). CDR3 length: 15 residues. With V trimmed by 4 bases and J by 1 base, 3 bases remained unmatched. For the CDR3, the DNA is TGTGCCAGCAGCTCGGGGACAGGGCGCACAGATACGCAGTATTTT. Amino acid sequence: CASSSGTGRTDTQYF.

This clone was recorded at least ten times. The chain combines TRBV4-2 with TRBJ2-2; 8 bases line up with TRBD2. Germline CDR1 is LGHNA and CDR2 is YNFKEQ. The CDR3 sequence is 16 residues long. Germline trimming cut 4 bases from V and 6 bases from J; bases unmatched to any gene: 10. The CDR3 region is CASSPRGLVGAGELFF. CDR3 bases: TGTGCCAGCAGCCCCCGGGGACTAGTAGGCGCCGGGGAGCTGTTTTTT.

The chain uses TRBV12-3 or TRBV12-4 and TRBJ2-3; D gene unclear. V lost 8 bases and J 6 bases, leaving 9 bases between the germline ends. CDR3 length equals 11 residues. The CDR3 DNA is TGTGCCAGCTCACCCAGGGATACGCAGTATTTT. Translation gives CASSPRDTQYF.

The chain carries TRBV27 and TRBJ1-1; TRBD1 matches 7 bases. Germline CDR1 reads MNHEY; CDR2 reads SMNVEV (reference sequence). With 6 bases clipped from V and 8 bases from J, the junction kept 9 bases outside the gene matches. This CDR3 is 13 amino acids long. The CDR3, as DNA: TGTGCCAGCAGCTCCGACAGGGAGGAAGAAGCTTTCTTT. Protein product: CASSSDREEEAFF.

The V call is TRBV7-9, the J call TRBJ1-1; 7 bases are a match to TRBD1. This CDR3 is built from 15 residues. CDR1 is SEHNR, CDR2 FQNEAQ, per germline (reference sequence). V lost 5 bases and J lost 1; bases outside the gene matches: 7. The CDR3: CASSLRQGGNTEAFF. In nucleotides, the CDR3 is TGTGCCAGCAGCCTAAGACAGGGCGGGAACACTGAAGCTTTCTTT.

Turning to this clone: The sample has other DNA sequences that encode this CDR3 too. The genes are TRBV20-1 and TRBJ1-1; D not certain. Looked up from germline, CDR1 is DFQATT and CDR2 is SNEGSKA (reference sequence). With 3 bases removed from V and 3 bases from J, the gap between germline ends came to 5 bases. This CDR3 spans 11 amino acids. CDR3 nucleotide sequence: TGCAGTGCTAGGTCGGACACTGAAGCTTTCTTT. Amino acids: CSARSDTEAFF.

V and J are TRBV5-6 and TRBJ2-7; TRBD2 matches at 8 bases. The germline CDR1 and CDR2 sequences are SGHDT and YYEEEE. V lost 2 bases to trimming and J lost 2 bases; unmatched junction nucleotides: 3. The CDR3 runs 14 residues. The CDR3 DNA is TGTGCCAGCAGCTTCCTAGCGGGTACCTACGAGCAGTACTTC. Its translation: CASSFLAGTYEQYF.

The gene calls are TRBV6-4 and TRBJ2-1; a weak D match, TRBD2 (5 bases). Trimming removed 4 bases from V and 9 bases from J, with 16 bases in between. Germline CDR1 is MRHNA and CDR2 is SNTAGT. This CDR3 region has 14 residues. CDR3 amino acids: CASSVSQSAGEQFF. Here the CDR3 DNA reads TGTGCCAGCAGTGTGTCCCAAAGCGCGGGTGAGCAGTTCTTC.

This chain links TRBV6-5 with TRBJ2-7, with D maybe TRBD1 (6 bases). The V end lost 5 bases, the J end lost 1 base, and 15 bases lay between the germline ends. From germline, CDR1 is MNHEY and CDR2 SVGAGI. The CDR3 runs 15 residues. The CDR3 reads CASSSRDTISYEQYV. The DNA of the CDR3 is TGTGCCAGCAGTAGCCGGGACACCATATCCTACGAGCAGTACGTC.

The chain uses TRBV15 and TRBJ1-2; the D gene is possibly TRBD1 (5 bases). V was cut by 4 bases and J by 2 bases, with 17 bases left in between. Per the germline V gene, CDR1 is LNHNV and CDR2 is YYDKDF (reference sequence). CDR3 length: 16 amino acids. The DNA of the CDR3 is TGTGCCACCAGCACCTTTCGACAGACCCAAAACTATGGCTACACCTTC. It yields the protein CATSTFRQTQNYGYTF.

This clone occurred many times. This chain uses TRBV7-8 with TRBJ2-2; D may be TRBD1 (7 bases). The CDR3 sequence is 14 residues long. CDR1 SGHVS and CDR2 FQNEAQ come from the germline V gene. Trimming stripped 6 bases from V and 4 bases from J, with 12 bases between. CDR3 in amino acids: CASSTRGVTGELFF. CDR3 DNA sequence: TGTGCCAGCAGTACCAGGGGGGTCACCGGGGAGCTGTTTTTT.

CDR3 coding DNA: TGTGCCAGCAGCGCCGGGACAGGGACCTACGAGCAGTACTTC. Its protein product is CASSAGTGTYEQYF. The V and J genes are TRBV2 and TRBJ2-7; 9 nucleotides agree with TRBD1. This CDR3 is 14 amino acids long. After removal of 6 bases from V and 2 bases from J, the junction contained 5 bases not matched to a gene. Per the germline V gene, CDR1 is SNHLY and CDR2 is FYNNEI.

The rearrangement links TRBV9 to TRBJ2-1; TRBD2 aligns across 9 bases. Losses at the gene ends were 0 bases for V and 6 bases for J; bases not matched to a gene: 10. The CDR3 totals 17 residues. Germline CDR1 reads SGDLS; CDR2 reads YYNGEE. The CDR3 loop is CASSVVISGSHPNEQFF. The CDR3 DNA reads TGTGCCAGCAGCGTAGTTATTAGCGGGAGCCATCCCAATGAGCAGTTCTTC.

The rearrangement joins TRBV13 to TRBJ2-1; a weak D match, TRBD2 (7 bases). The germline V gene has CDR1 PRHDT and CDR2 FYEKMQ (reference sequence). This CDR3 has 14 residues. Deletions cut 5 bases from V and 2 bases from J, with 10 bases between. In nucleotides, the CDR3 is TGTGCCAGCAGCGGCGGGGGCCCCTACAATGAGCAGTTCTTC. It encodes CASSGGGPYNEQFF.

The V and J genes are TRBV2 and TRBJ2-1, with 10 bases identical to TRBD2. Germline loops: CDR1 SNHLY, CDR2 FYNNEI. V lost 4 bases, J lost 12 bases, and 12 bases stayed unmatched. This CDR3 has 15 amino acids. The CDR3 is CASSVMTSGSSAQFF. For the CDR3, the DNA is TGTGCCAGCAGTGTGATGACTAGCGGGTCGTCTGCGCAGTTCTTC.

The chain is built from TRBV7-9 and TRBJ2-1; 8 positions agree with TRBD2. The CDR3 runs 14 residues. The V gene's germline CDR1 is SEHNR and CDR2 FQNEAQ (reference sequence). The ends lost 5 bases at V and 4 bases at J; junction bases unmatched: 4. CDR3 bases: TGTGCCAGCAGCCCGGCTAGCGGGTACAATGAGCAGTTCTTC. As protein: CASSPASGYNEQFF.

The chain couples TRBV7-9 to TRBJ2-5; possible D gene TRBD1, 7 bases. The CDR3 has 15 amino acids. V lost 1 base and J lost 3, with 12 bases in between. Germline values: CDR1 SEHNR, CDR2 FQNEAQ (reference sequence). CDR3 region: CASSLVGRGEETQYF. In nucleotides, the CDR3 is TGTGCCAGCAGCTTAGTTGGCAGGGGGGAAGAGACCCAGTACTTC.

The chain is built from TRBV28 and TRBJ2-2, with a tentative D call TRBD2 (5 bases). The CDR3 spans 15 residues. Trimming stripped 7 bases from V and 4 bases from J, with 16 bases between. Germline V gene data show CDR1 as MDHEN and CDR2 as SYDVKM. CDR3: CASTLGAGVTGELFF. The CDR3 DNA follows: TGTGCCAGCACCCTGGGCGCCGGGGTCACCGGGGAGCTGTTTTTT. The full variable domain, its missing parts supplied by reference TRBV28 and TRBJ2-2, is DVKVTQSSRYLVKRTGEKVFLECVQDMDHENMFWYRQDPGLGLRLIYFSYDVKMKEKGDIPEGYSVSREKKERFSLILESASTNQTSMYLCASTLGAGVTGELFFGEGSRLTVL.

This sequence joins TRBV19 and TRBJ1-1; 7 nucleotides align to TRBD1. CDR3 length equals 14 residues. J was trimmed by 6 bases and V by 1 base; bases with no gene match: 5. CDR1 LNHDA and CDR2 SQIVND come from the germline V gene (reference sequence). This CDR3 reads CASSIAPGTAEAFF. The CDR3 DNA sequence: TGTGCCAGTAGTATAGCCCCTGGGACAGCTGAAGCTTTCTTT.

The chain combines TRBV19 with TRBJ2-4, with D maybe TRBD2 (5 bases). This CDR3 region has 16 residues. V was cut by 3 bases and J by 0 bases, with 12 bases left in between. Germline loops: CDR1 LNHDA, CDR2 SQIVND (reference sequence). CDR3 in amino acids: CASSMGATLAKNIQYF. In DNA form, the CDR3 reads TGTGCCAGTAGTATGGGAGCGACTTTAGCCAAAAACATTCAGTACTTC.

The chain employs TRBV6-6 and TRBJ1-4, with 7 bases that match TRBD1. The CDR3 runs to 15 residues. J was trimmed by 5 bases and V by 6 bases; bases with no gene match: 9. Germline V gene lookup returns CDR1 MNHNY and CDR2 SVGAGI (reference sequence). In nucleotides, the CDR3 is TGTGCCAGCAGCCGACAGGGTGCTACCAATGAAAAACTGTTTTTT. Amino acid sequence: CASSRQGATNEKLFF.

The gene calls are TRBV15 and TRBJ1-4; D is undetermined. Germline CDR1 reads LNHNV; CDR2 reads YYDKDF (reference sequence). Trimming pared 6 bases from V and 0 bases from J, leaving 14 bases between. This CDR3 comprises 16 residues. The CDR3 reads CATRNPISATNEKLFF. The DNA of the CDR3 is TGTGCCACCAGGAATCCGATCAGTGCAACTAATGAAAAACTGTTTTTT.

The genes are TRBV6-5 and TRBJ1-1; TRBD1 aligns across 7 bases. Looked up from germline, CDR1 is MNHEY and CDR2 is SVGAGI. Unmatched junction bases numbered 5, after V lost 5 bases and J lost 5 bases. This CDR3 has 13 amino acids. The CDR3 nucleotides are TGTGCCAGCAGTCTTACAGGGGTAACTGAAGCTTTCTTT. It translates to CASSLTGVTEAFF.

Only one count was recorded for this clone. V is TRBV3-1 (or the pseudogene TRBV3-2) and J is TRBJ2-1; D call uncertain. This CDR3 has 16 amino acids. Germline V gene lookup returns CDR1 LGHDT and CDR2 YNNKEL (reference sequence). The V gene lost 1 base and the J gene lost 6 bases, with 16 bases spanning the gap. The CDR3 DNA reads TGTGCCAGCAGCCAAGCTATGGTTCTTGGTGGCAATGAGCAGTTCTTC. Protein: CASSQAMVLGGNEQFF.

Turning to this clone: Other DNA sequences within the sample encode an identical CDR3. The chain carries TRBV27 and TRBJ2-1; D uncertain. The CDR3 extends over 13 amino acids. From germline, CDR1 is MNHEY and CDR2 SMNVEV (reference sequence). Trimming stripped 0 bases from V and 3 bases from J, with 3 bases between. CDR3 residues: CASSLSSYNEQFF. CDR3 coding DNA: TGTGCCAGCAGTTTATCTAGCTACAATGAGCAGTTCTTC.

This clone was found many times. The rearrangement joins TRBV7-9 to TRBJ2-1; D perhaps matches TRBD2 (5 bases). There are 17 residues in the CDR3. V was trimmed by 0 bases and J by 0 bases, leaving 12 bases between them. Germline V gives CDR1 SEHNR, CDR2 FQNEAQ (reference sequence). CDR3 in amino acids: CASSLAGLGSSYNEQFF. The DNA for the CDR3 is TGTGCCAGCAGCTTAGCCGGGCTGGGGAGCTCCTACAATGAGCAGTTCTTC.

CDR3 bases: TGTGCCAGCAGCCCCCTCGGACAGGGGCACTACGAGCAGTACGTC. This translates into CASSPLGQGHYEQYV. V gene TRBV28 combines with J gene TRBJ2-7, with 9 bases that match TRBD1. The J segment lost 3 bases and the V segment lost 6 bases, leaving 9 bases of the junction unmatched. Germline CDR1 is MDHEN and CDR2 is SYDVKM. The length of the CDR3 is 15 residues.

The V and J genes are TRBV30 and TRBJ2-1, with TRBD2 matching over 9 bases. The length of the CDR3 is 20 residues. In germline, CDR1 is GTSNPN, CDR2 SVGIG (reference sequence). Trimming removed 0 bases from V and 0 bases from J; junction bases left unmatched: 15. CDR3 protein: CAWSVWGGSGGPSSYNEQFF. The CDR3 DNA reads as TGTGCCTGGAGTGTCTGGGGGGGTAGCGGGGGCCCCAGCTCCTACAATGAGCAGTTCTTC.

Points on this clone: In the same sample, other DNA sequences code for this CDR3. V gene TRBV7-8 combines with J gene TRBJ1-1; possibly TRBD1 for D (6 bases). The CDR3 runs 15 residues. V gave up 1 base and J gave up 0 bases, with 9 bases separating them. Germline values: CDR1 SGHVS, CDR2 FQNEAQ. As DNA, the CDR3 is TGTGCCAGCAGCTTAGGGCAGGGGATGAACACTGAAGCTTTCTTT. It specifies CASSLGQGMNTEAFF.

V gene TRBV5-6 combines with J gene TRBJ2-7; no definite D call. This CDR3 spans 15 amino acids. The ends were cut back, 0 bases at V and 0 bases at J, with 10 bases in the middle. CDR1 is SGHDT and CDR2 is YYEEEE in the germline V gene. The CDR3 sequence: CASSLAIRSSYEQYF. CDR3 nucleotide sequence: TGTGCCAGCAGCTTGGCCATCCGTAGCTCCTACGAGCAGTACTTC.

In DNA, the CDR3 is TGTGCCAGCAGCCCCGGAGGGTTAACTAATGAAAAACTGTTTTTT. Its translation is CASSPGGLTNEKLFF. This sequence joins TRBV5-4 and TRBJ1-4; D call uncertain. Per germline, CDR1 SGHNT and CDR2 YYREEE (reference sequence). The V gene lost 4 bases and the J gene lost 1 base, with 11 bases spanning the gap. The CDR3 totals 15 residues.

V usage is TRBV7-9 and J usage is TRBJ1-4; tentatively, D is TRBD1 (6 bases). The CDR3 is 15 amino acids. Trimming left V 4 bases short and J 3 bases short, with 12 bases between. CDR1 is SEHNR and CDR2 is FQNEAQ in the germline V gene (reference sequence). The CDR3 protein is CASSSSTGSNEKLFF. CDR3 coding DNA: TGTGCCAGCAGCTCCTCGACAGGTTCTAATGAAAAACTGTTTTTT.